Listed here are 8 T cell receptor beta chains from one sample, sequenced in a study of blood T cell repertoires in COVID-19. Measured with immunoSEQ multiplex PCR; TCRdb has only the in-frame clones, and not every one. Of under 60,000 clones listed, approximately 80% are singletons. Sequencing was performed on peripheral blood. The receptors derive from a man in his thirties or forties with COVID-19, enrolled during active disease.

This chain links TRBV28 with TRBJ1-5; D ambiguous. V gave up 7 bases and J gave up 6 bases, with 10 bases separating them. Germline loops: CDR1 MDHEN, CDR2 SYDVKM. The CDR3 is 12 residues long. The CDR3 loop is CASNDGGQPQHF. DNA of the CDR3: TGTGCCAGCAACGACGGAGGTCAGCCCCAGCATTTT. The entire variable domain, with the rest obtained from reference TRBV28 and TRBJ1-5, is as follows: DVKVTQSSRYLVKRTGEKVFLECVQDMDHENMFWYRQDPGLGLRLIYFSYDVKMKEKGDIPEGYSVSREKKERFSLILESASTNQTSMYLCASNDGGQPQHFGDGTRLSIL.

The chain employs TRBV4-2 and TRBJ2-3, with TRBD2 as a possible D gene (5 bases). Germline V CDR1 and CDR2: LGHNA, YNFKEQ. V was clipped by 0 bases and J by 3 bases, with 10 bases between them. This CDR3 is built from 15 residues. This CDR3 is CASSQDGERTDTQYF. Written as DNA, the CDR3 is TGTGCCAGCAGCCAAGACGGGGAGCGGACAGATACGCAGTATTTT.

This clone was seen more than once but under ten times. This chain links TRBV10-1 with TRBJ1-5; D is uncertain. V lost 4 bases and J 3 bases, leaving 7 bases between the germline ends. The germline gives CDR1 WNHNN, CDR2 SYGVQD (reference sequence). There are 13 residues in the CDR3. The DNA for the CDR3 is TGCGCCAGCAGTGCCAGTCTCAATCAGCCCCAGCATTTT. This codes for CASSASLNQPQHF.

This clone appeared a few times. The V and J genes are TRBV7-9 and TRBJ2-3, with 10 nucleotides matching TRBD2. The V gene end was trimmed by 4 bases and the J gene end by 3 bases; junction bases not matched to a gene: 4. There are 15 residues in the CDR3. The germline gives CDR1 SEHNR, CDR2 FQNEAQ (reference sequence). CDR3 bases: TGTGCCAGCAGCTCGAGGACTAGCGGTACAGATACGCAGTATTTT. Protein sequence: CASSSRTSGTDTQYF.

J is TRBJ2-1 and V is TRBV18; 9 bases agree with TRBD2. Germline V gives CDR1 KGHSH, CDR2 LQKENI. V lost 8 bases and J lost 7; bases outside the gene matches: 12. The CDR3 has 15 amino acids. CDR3 in amino acids: CASGRLAEKTNEQFF. In DNA form, the CDR3 reads TGTGCCAGCGGCCGACTAGCGGAGAAGACAAATGAGCAGTTCTTC.

The rearrangement links TRBV2 to TRBJ2-3; 10 positions agree with TRBD1. This CDR3 spans 12 amino acids. J lost 8 bases, V lost 10 bases, and 6 bases had no gene match. Germline CDR1 reads SNHLY; CDR2 reads FYNNEI. The DNA of the CDR3 is TGTGCCATAGACAGGGGGCCTGGTACGCAGTATTTT. Its translation: CAIDRGPGTQYF.

The chain joins TRBV5-4 to TRBJ1-1; D is ambiguous. The V gene's germline CDR1 is SGHNT and CDR2 YYREEE (reference sequence). The CDR3 sequence is 16 residues long. V gave up 1 base and J gave up 1 base, with 14 bases separating them. As DNA, the CDR3 is TGTGCCAGCAGCTTGCTGGGTGAGGGCTCGAACACTGAAGCTTTCTTT. Translating gives CASSLLGEGSNTEAFF.

V is TRBV10-3 and J is TRBJ2-3; maybe TRBD2 (5 bases). The CDR3 contains 14 residues. The germline V and J ends were trimmed by 2 bases and 6 bases, with 12 bases remaining between them. Germline V CDR1 and CDR2: ENHRY, SYGVKD. CDR3 sequence (DNA): TGTGCCATCAGTGAGGGGCTAGCCCGGGATACGCAGTATTTT. This sequence encodes CAISEGLARDTQYF.